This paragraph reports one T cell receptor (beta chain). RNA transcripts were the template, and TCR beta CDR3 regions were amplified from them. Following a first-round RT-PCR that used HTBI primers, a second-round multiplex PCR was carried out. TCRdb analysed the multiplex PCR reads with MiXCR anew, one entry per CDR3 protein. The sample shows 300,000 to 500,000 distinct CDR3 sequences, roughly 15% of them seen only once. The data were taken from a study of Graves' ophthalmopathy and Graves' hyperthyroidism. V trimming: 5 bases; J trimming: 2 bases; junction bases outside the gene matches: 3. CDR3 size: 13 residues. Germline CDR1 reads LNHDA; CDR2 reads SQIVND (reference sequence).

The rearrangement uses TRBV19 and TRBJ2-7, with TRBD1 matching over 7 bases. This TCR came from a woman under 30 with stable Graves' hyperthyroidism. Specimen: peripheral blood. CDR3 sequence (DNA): TGTGCCAGTAGTTGGACAGGCGCCTACGAGCAGTACTTC. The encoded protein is CASSWTGAYEQYF.